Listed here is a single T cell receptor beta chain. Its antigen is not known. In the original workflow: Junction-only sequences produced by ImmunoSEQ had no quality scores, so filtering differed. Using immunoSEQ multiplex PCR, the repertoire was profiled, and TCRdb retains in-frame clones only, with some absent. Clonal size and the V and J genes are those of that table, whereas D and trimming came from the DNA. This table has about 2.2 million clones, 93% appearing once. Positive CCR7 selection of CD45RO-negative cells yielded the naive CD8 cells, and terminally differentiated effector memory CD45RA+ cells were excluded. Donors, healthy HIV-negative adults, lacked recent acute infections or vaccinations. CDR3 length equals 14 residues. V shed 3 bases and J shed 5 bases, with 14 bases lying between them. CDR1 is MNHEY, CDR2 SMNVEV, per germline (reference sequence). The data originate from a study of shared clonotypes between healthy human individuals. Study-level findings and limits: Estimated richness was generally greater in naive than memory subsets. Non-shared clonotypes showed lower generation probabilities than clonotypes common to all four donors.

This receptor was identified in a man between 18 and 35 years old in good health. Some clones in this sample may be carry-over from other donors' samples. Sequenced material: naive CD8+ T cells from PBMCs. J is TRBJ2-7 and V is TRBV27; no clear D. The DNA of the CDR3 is TGTGCCAGCAGTTTTAGTCCGGGTCGCAACGAGCAGTACTTC. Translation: CASSFSPGRNEQYF.